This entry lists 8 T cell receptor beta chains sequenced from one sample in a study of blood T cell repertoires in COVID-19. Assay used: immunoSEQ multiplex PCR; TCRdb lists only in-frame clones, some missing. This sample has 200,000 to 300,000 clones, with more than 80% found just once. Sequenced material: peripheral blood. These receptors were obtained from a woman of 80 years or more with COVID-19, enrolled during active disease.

CDR3 in amino acids: CASSQGRQGSPLHF. The CDR3 nucleotides read TGTGCCAGCAGCCAGGGTCGGCAGGGATCACCCCTCCACTTT. This chain links TRBV3-1 (or the pseudogene TRBV3-2) with TRBJ1-6; D perhaps matches TRBD1 (5 bases). Trimming took off 3 bases at V and 10 bases at J, with 13 bases between the two ends. This CDR3 spans 14 amino acids. Germline V gene data show CDR1 as LGHDT and CDR2 as YNNKEL (reference sequence).

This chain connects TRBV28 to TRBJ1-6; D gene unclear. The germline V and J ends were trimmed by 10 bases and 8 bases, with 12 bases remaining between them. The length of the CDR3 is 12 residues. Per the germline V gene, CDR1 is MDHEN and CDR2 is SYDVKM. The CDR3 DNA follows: TGTGCCATCTTGAGCGGGCATTCACCCCTCCACTTT. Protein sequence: CAILSGHSPLHF.

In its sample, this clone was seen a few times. The CDR3: CASSFQTSDEQFF. The DNA of the CDR3 is TGTGCCAGCAGTTTTCAGACTAGCGATGAGCAGTTCTTC. The chain carries TRBV28 and TRBJ2-1; TRBD2 agrees at 8 bases. The V gene's germline CDR1 is MDHEN and CDR2 SYDVKM. The CDR3 spans 13 residues. Trimming took 3 bases from V and 8 from J; bases not matched to a gene: 3.

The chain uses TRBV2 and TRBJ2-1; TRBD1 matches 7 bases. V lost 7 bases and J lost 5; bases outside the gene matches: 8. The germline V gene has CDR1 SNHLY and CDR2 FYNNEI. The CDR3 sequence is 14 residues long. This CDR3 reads CASNTRDRHNEQFF. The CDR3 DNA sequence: TGTGCCAGCAACACTAGGGACAGACACAATGAGCAGTTCTTC.

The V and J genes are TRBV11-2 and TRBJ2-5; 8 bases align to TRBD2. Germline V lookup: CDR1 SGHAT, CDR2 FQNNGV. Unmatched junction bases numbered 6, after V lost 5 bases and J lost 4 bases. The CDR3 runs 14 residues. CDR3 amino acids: CASSPQAGVETQYF. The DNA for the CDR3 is TGTGCCAGCAGCCCCCAAGCGGGAGTAGAGACCCAGTACTTC.

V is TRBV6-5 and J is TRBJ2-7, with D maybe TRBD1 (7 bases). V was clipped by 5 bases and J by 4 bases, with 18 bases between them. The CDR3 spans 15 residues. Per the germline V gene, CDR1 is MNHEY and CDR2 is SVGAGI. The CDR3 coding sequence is TGTGCCAGCAGTCCAAGAGGAGGGGGCGGGTACGAGCAGTACTTC. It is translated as CASSPRGGGGYEQYF.

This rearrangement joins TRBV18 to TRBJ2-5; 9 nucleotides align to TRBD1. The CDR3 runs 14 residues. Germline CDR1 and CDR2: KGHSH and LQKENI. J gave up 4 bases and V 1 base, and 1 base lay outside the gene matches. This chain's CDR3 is CASSPRTGVETQYF. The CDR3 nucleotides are TGTGCCAGCTCACCACGGACAGGGGTAGAGACCCAGTACTTC.

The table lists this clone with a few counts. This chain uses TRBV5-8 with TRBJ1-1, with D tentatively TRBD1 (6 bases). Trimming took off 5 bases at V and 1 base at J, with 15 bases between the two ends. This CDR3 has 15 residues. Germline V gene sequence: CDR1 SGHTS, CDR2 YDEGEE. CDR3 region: CASRLDRIPNTEAFF. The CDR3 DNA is TGTGCCAGCAGATTAGACAGGATTCCGAACACTGAAGCTTTCTTT.